The 13 T cell receptor beta chains presented below share a single source sample, sequenced in a study of T cell repertoires in cytomegalovirus infection. A single record per CDR3 protein comes from TCRdb applying MiXCR to the reads. The sample contains under 350,000 distinct CDR3 sequences, 9% to 9.5% of which appear only once. The sample was PBMCs. The receptors here all came from a human donor in good health (CMV status not recorded). Some clones in this sample may be carry-over from other donors' samples.

In its sample, this clonotype was seen a few times. In DNA, the CDR3 is TGTGCCAGCAGCCCGCTAGCGGAGTTTGGAGAGCAGTACTTC. This gives the protein CASSPLAEFGEQYF. The chain links TRBV7-6 to TRBJ2-7, with 7 positions matching TRBD2. This CDR3 comprises 14 residues. Per germline, CDR1 SGHVS and CDR2 FNYEAQ. Trimming took 5 bases from V and 7 from J; bases not matched to a gene: 11.

The chain combines TRBV28 with TRBJ2-2; D perhaps matches TRBD1 (5 bases). From germline, CDR1 is MDHEN and CDR2 SYDVKM. The CDR3 length is 14 residues. Trimming removed 2 bases at V and 5 bases at J, with 9 bases between. CDR3 protein: CASSLDSVTGELFF. In DNA form, the CDR3 reads TGTGCCAGCAGTTTAGACAGTGTGACCGGGGAGCTGTTTTTT.

This clonotype was recorded a few times. V usage is TRBV7-3 and J usage is TRBJ2-1; TRBD2 is a possible D gene (5 bases). V was pared by 6 bases and J by 6 bases, with 15 bases between. This CDR3 contains 14 residues. Germline V gene data show CDR1 as SGHTA and CDR2 as FQGTGA. CDR3 region: CASSATGLPNEQFF. CDR3 DNA: TGTGCCAGCAGTGCTACCGGACTCCCCAATGAGCAGTTCTTC.

This clonotype was found many times. The CDR3 loop is CASSLDWADTDTQYF. The CDR3 DNA reads TGTGCCAGCAGCTTAGACTGGGCTGACACAGATACGCAGTATTTT. The chain uses TRBV7-6 and TRBJ2-3; D not resolved. Trimming took off 1 base at V and 2 bases at J, with 10 bases between the two ends. The CDR3 runs to 15 residues. From germline, CDR1 is SGHVS and CDR2 FNYEAQ.

The rearrangement links TRBV12-3 or TRBV12-4 to TRBJ2-1; 10 bases line up with TRBD2. The CDR3 totals 17 residues. Trimming took 2 bases from V and 9 from J; bases not matched to a gene: 13. The CDR3 loop is CASSLTTSGRLLGEQFF. The CDR3 DNA reads TGTGCCAGCAGTTTAACGACTAGCGGGCGGCTCCTAGGTGAGCAGTTCTTC.

In this sample, this clonotype turned up many times. The chain carries TRBV29-1 and TRBJ2-5; a weak D match, TRBD1 (6 bases). The CDR3 has 12 residues. Trimming took off 7 bases at V and 5 bases at J, with 14 bases between the two ends. Germline V CDR1 and CDR2: SQVTM, ANQGSEA. The CDR3 reads CSARQVRETQYF. Here the CDR3 DNA reads TGCAGCGCTAGACAGGTTCGGGAGACCCAGTACTTC.

The rearrangement uses TRBV7-8 and TRBJ2-7; tentative D call: TRBD2 (6 bases). The CDR3 covers 12 residues. Trimming pared 5 bases from V and 4 bases from J, leaving 9 bases between. Germline CDR1 is SGHVS and CDR2 is FQNEAQ. In DNA form, the CDR3 reads TGTGCCAGCAGCCGTGGAGGGTACGAGCAGTACTTC. As protein: CASSRGGYEQYF.

This clonotype was counted only a few times. This CDR3 reads CASSQALTDTQYF. The CDR3 DNA reads TGCGCCAGCAGCCAAGCTCTCACAGATACGCAGTATTTT. The rearrangement uses TRBV4-1 and TRBJ2-3; no clear D. V dropped 1 base and J dropped 2 bases, with 4 bases sitting between them. CDR3 length: 13 residues. Germline loops: CDR1 MGHRA, CDR2 YSYEKL.

This clonotype has a count of ten or more. The chain employs TRBV27 and TRBJ2-1; maybe TRBD2 (7 bases). V was shortened by 5 bases and J by 8 bases, with 13 bases between the two germline ends. The CDR3 is made up of 13 amino acids. Germline V gives CDR1 MNHEY, CDR2 SMNVEV (reference sequence). The CDR3 DNA is TGTGCCAGCAGTGGGGGGGGGCGCGATGAGCAGTTCTTC. Protein sequence: CASSGGGRDEQFF.

This chain uses TRBV19 with TRBJ2-7, with D perhaps TRBD2 (7 bases). V was trimmed by 4 bases and J by 0 bases, leaving 19 bases between them. This CDR3 spans 17 amino acids. Germline loops: CDR1 LNHDA, CDR2 SQIVND (reference sequence). Here the CDR3 DNA reads TGTGCCAGTAGTACTTTAAAGGCGGGGGCTCGCTCCTACGAGCAGTACTTC. It encodes CASSTLKAGARSYEQYF.

The chain links TRBV6-1 to TRBJ1-5, with D maybe TRBD1 (6 bases). Germline V gene lookup returns CDR1 MNHNS and CDR2 SASEGT. The CDR3 covers 13 residues. The V gene lost 8 bases and the J gene lost 7 bases, with 15 bases spanning the gap. This CDR3 is CASRDISEQPQHF. DNA of the CDR3: TGTGCCAGCCGGGACATTTCCGAGCAGCCCCAGCATTTT.

The CDR3 DNA follows: TGTGCCAGCAGTCTCCTGGGACTAGCGGGAGGGCCAGGCACAGATACGCAGTATTTT. This encodes CASSLLGLAGGPGTDTQYF. The genes are TRBV6-6 and TRBJ2-3; 16 bases map to TRBD2. Germline V gene data show CDR1 as MNHNY and CDR2 as SVGAGI (reference sequence). CDR3 size: 19 residues. With V trimmed by 5 bases and J by 1 base, 9 bases remained unmatched.

This clonotype was counted at least ten times. The chain carries TRBV11-2 and TRBJ1-2, with TRBD1 matching 7 bases. V gave up 3 bases and J gave up 0 bases; unmatched junction bases: 10. The V gene's germline CDR1 is SGHAT and CDR2 FQNNGV. The CDR3 loop spans 17 amino acids. CDR3 bases: TGTGCCAGCAGCTTTTTCCTACCAGACAGGGCTAACTATGGCTACACCTTC. Encoded protein: CASSFFLPDRANYGYTF.